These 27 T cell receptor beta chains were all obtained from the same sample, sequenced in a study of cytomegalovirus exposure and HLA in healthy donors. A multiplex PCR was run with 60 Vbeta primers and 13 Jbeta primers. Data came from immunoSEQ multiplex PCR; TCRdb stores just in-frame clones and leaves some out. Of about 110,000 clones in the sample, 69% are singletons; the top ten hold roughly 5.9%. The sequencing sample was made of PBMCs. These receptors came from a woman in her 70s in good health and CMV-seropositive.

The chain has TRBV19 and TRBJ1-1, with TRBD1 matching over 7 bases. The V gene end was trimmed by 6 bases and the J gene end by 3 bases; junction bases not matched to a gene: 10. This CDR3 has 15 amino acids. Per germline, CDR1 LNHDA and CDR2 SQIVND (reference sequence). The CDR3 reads CASSPNRGGDTEAFF. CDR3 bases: TGTGCCAGTAGCCCCAACAGGGGCGGTGACACTGAAGCTTTCTTT.

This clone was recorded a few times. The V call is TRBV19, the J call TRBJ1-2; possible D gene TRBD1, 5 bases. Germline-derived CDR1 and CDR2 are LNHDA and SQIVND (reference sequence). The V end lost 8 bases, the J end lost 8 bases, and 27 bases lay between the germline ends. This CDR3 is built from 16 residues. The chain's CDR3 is CASSSGGTGEVRGYTF. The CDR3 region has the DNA TGTGCCAGTTCATCGGGGGGGACCGGGGAAGTAAGGGGCTACACCTTC.

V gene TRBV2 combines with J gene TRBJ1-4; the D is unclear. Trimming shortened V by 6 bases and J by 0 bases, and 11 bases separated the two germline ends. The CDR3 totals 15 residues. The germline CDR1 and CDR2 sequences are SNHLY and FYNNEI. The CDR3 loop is CASRSRLATNEKLFF. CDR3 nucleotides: TGTGCCAGCAGGTCGCGCCTTGCAACTAATGAAAAACTGTTTTTT. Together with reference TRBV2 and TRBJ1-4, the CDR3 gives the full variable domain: EPEVTQTPSHQVTQMGQEVILRCVPISNHLYFYWYRQILGQKVEFLVSFYNNEISEKSEIFDDQFSVERPDGSNFTLKIRSTKLEDSAMYFCASRSRLATNEKLFFGSGTQLSVL.

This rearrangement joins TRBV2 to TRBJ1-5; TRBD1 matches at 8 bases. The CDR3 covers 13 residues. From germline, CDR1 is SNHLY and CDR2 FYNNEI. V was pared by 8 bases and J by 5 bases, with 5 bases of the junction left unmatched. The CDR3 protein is CASSDREYQPQHF. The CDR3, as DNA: TGTGCCAGCTCGGACAGGGAATATCAGCCCCAGCATTTT. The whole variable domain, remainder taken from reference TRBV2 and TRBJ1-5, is EPEVTQTPSHQVTQMGQEVILRCVPISNHLYFYWYRQILGQKVEFLVSFYNNEISEKSEIFDDQFSVERPDGSNFTLKIRSTKLEDSAMYFCASSDREYQPQHFGDGTRLSIL.

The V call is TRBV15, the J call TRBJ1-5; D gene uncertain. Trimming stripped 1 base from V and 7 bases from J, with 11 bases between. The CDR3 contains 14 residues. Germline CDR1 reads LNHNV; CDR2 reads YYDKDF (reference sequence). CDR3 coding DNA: TGTGCCACCAGCAGAGTTGTCGAGGAACAGCCCCAGCATTTT. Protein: CATSRVVEEQPQHF.

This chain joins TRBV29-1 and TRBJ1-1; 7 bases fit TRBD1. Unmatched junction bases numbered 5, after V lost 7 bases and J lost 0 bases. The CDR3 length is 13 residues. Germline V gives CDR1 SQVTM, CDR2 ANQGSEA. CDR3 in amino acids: CSAGGSMNTEAFF. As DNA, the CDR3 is TGCAGCGCAGGGGGGTCAATGAACACTGAAGCTTTCTTT.

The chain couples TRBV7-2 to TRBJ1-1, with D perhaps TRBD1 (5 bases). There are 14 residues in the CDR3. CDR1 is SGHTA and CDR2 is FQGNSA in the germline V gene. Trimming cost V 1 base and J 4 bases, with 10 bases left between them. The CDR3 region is CASSLEWGGTEAFF. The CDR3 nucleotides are TGTGCCAGCAGCTTAGAATGGGGCGGCACTGAAGCTTTCTTT.

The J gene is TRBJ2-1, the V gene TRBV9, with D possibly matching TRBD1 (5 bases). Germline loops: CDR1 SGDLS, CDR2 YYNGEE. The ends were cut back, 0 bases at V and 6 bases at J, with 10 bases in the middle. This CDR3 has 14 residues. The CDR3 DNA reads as TGTGCCAGCAGCGTAGCGGGTAGGGGCAATGAGCAGTTCTTC. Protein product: CASSVAGRGNEQFF.

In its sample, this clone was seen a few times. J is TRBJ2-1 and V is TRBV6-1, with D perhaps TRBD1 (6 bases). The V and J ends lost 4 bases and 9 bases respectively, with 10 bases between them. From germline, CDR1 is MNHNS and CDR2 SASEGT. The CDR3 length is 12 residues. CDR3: CASSAQGVEQFF. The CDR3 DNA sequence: TGTGCCAGCAGTGCACAGGGTGTTGAGCAGTTCTTC.

DNA for the CDR3: TGTGCCACCAGCAGAGATCCAGCGGGGGGGACCCAAGAGACCCAGTACTTC. This translates into CATSRDPAGGTQETQYF. The rearrangement uses TRBV15 and TRBJ2-5; 10 bases line up with TRBD2. The V gene end was trimmed by 0 bases and the J gene end by 1 base; junction bases not matched to a gene: 5. The CDR3 totals 17 residues. Looked up from germline, CDR1 is LNHNV and CDR2 is YYDKDF (reference sequence).

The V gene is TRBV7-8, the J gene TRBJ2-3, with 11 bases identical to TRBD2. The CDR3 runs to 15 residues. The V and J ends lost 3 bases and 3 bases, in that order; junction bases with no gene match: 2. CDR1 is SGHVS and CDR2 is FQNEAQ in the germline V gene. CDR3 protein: CASSFSGGDTDTQYF. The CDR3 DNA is TGTGCCAGCAGCTTTAGCGGGGGGGATACAGATACGCAGTATTTT.

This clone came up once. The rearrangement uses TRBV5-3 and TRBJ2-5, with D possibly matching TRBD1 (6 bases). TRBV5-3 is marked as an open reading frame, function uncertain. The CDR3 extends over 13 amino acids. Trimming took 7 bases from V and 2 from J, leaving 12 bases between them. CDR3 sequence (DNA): TGTGCCAGAGGAGCCGGACAGCAAGAGACCCAGTACTTC. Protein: CARGAGQQETQYF.

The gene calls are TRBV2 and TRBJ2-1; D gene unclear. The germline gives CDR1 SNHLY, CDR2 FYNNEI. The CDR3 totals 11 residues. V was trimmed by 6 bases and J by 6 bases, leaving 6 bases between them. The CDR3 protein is CASSQINEQFF. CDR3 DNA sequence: TGTGCCAGCAGCCAAATCAATGAGCAGTTCTTC.

The CDR3 sequence is CASSLEARANQPQHF. DNA for the CDR3: TGTGCCAGCAGCTTAGAGGCCAGGGCAAATCAGCCCCAGCATTTT. The rearrangement uses TRBV7-8 and TRBJ1-5; perhaps TRBD1 as D (5 bases). The germline V and J ends were trimmed by 1 base and 4 bases, with 11 bases remaining between them. Germline assignment: CDR1 SGHVS and CDR2 FQNEAQ. The CDR3 consists of 15 residues. The variable domain in full, with the rest retrieved from reference TRBV7-8 and TRBJ1-5, is GAGVSQSPRYKVAKRGQDVALRCDPISGHVSLFWYQQALGQGPEFLTYFQNEAQLDKSGLPSDRFFAERPEGSVSTLKIQRTQQEDSAVYLCASSLEARANQPQHFGDGTRLSIL.

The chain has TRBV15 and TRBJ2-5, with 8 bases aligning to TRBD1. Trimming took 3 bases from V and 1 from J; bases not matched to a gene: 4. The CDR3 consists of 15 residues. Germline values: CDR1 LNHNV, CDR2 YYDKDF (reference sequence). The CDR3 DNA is TGTGCCACCAGCAGGGGGACAGGCCCCCAAGAGACCCAGTACTTC. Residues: CATSRGTGPQETQYF.

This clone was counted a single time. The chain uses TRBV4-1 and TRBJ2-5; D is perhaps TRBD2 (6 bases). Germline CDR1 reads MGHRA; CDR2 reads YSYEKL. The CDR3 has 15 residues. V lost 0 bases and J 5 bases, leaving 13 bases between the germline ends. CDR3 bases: TGCGCCAGCAGCCAAGATCAGTGGGGGAGGGAGACCCAGTACTTC. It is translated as CASSQDQWGRETQYF.

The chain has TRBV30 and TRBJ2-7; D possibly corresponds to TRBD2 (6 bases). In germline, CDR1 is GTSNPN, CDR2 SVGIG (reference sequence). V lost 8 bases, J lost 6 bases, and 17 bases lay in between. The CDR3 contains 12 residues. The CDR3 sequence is CAGSQGAGEQYF. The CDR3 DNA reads TGTGCCGGCTCTCAGGGAGCGGGCGAGCAGTACTTC.

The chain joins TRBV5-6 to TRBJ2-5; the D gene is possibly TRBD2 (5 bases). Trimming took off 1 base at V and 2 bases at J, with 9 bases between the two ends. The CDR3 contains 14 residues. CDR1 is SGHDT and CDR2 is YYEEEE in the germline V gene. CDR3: CASSLIRGQETQYF. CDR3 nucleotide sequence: TGTGCCAGCAGCTTGATCCGGGGACAAGAGACCCAGTACTTC.

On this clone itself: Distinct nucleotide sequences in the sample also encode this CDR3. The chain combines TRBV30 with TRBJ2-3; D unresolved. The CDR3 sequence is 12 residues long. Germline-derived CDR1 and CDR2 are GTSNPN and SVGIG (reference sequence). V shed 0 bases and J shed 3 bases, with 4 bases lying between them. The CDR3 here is CAWSVLTDTQYF. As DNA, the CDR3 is TGTGCCTGGAGTGTATTAACAGATACGCAGTATTTT.

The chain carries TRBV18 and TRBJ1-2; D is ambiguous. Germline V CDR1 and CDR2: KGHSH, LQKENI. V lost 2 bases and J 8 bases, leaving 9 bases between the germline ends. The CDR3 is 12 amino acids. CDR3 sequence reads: CASSPVTEGYTF. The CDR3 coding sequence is TGTGCCAGCTCACCAGTAACAGAAGGCTACACCTTC.

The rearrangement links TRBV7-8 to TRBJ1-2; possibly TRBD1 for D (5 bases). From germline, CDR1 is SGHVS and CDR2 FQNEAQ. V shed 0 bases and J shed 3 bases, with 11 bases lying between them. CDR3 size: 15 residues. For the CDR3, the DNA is TGTGCCAGCAGCTTAGCCGTGGAGGGGTACTATGGCTACACCTTC. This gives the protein CASSLAVEGYYGYTF.

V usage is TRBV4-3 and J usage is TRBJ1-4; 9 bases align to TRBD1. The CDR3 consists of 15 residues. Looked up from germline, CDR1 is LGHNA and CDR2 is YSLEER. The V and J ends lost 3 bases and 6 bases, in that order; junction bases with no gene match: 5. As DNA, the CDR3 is TGCGCCAGCAGCCAGAGGACAGGGGACGATGAAAAACTGTTTTTT. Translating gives CASSQRTGDDEKLFF.

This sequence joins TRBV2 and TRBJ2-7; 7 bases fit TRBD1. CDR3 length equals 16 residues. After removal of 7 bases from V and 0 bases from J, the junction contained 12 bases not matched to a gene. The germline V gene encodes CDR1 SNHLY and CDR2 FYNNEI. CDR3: CASTRPGTAGSYEQYF. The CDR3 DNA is TGTGCCAGCACTCGTCCCGGGACAGCCGGCTCCTACGAGCAGTACTTC. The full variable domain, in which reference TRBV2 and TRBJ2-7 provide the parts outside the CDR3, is EPEVTQTPSHQVTQMGQEVILRCVPISNHLYFYWYRQILGQKVEFLVSFYNNEISEKSEIFDDQFSVERPDGSNFTLKIRSTKLEDSAMYFCASTRPGTAGSYEQYFGPGTRLTVT.

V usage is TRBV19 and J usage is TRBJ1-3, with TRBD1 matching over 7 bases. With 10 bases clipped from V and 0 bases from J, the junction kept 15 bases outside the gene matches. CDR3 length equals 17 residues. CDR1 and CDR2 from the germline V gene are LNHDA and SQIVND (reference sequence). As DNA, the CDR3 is TGTGCCACTTCACTACCCTCAGAGGGGGCCTCTGGAAACACCATATATTTT. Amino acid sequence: CATSLPSEGASGNTIYF.

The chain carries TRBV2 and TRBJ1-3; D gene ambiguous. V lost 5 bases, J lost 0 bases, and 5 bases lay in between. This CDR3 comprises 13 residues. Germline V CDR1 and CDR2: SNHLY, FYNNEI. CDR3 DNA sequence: TGTGCCAGCAGTATATACTCTGGAAACACCATATATTTT. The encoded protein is CASSIYSGNTIYF.

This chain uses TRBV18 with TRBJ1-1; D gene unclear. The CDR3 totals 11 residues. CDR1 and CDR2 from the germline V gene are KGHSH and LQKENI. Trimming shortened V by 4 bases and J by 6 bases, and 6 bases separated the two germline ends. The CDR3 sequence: CASSRGSEAFF. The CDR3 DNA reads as TGTGCCAGCTCACGAGGATCTGAAGCTTTCTTT. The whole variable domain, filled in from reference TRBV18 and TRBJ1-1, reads NAGVMQNPRHLVRRRGQEARLRCSPMKGHSHVYWYRQLPEEGLKFMVYLQKENIIDESGMPKERFSAEFPKEGPSILRIQQVVRGDSAAYFCASSRGSEAFFGQGTRLTVV.

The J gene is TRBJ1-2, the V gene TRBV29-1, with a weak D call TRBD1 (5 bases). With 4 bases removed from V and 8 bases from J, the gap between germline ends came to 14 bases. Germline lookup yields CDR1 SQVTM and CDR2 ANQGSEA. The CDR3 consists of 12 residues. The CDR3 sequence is CSVVGAPEGYTF. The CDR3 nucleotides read TGCAGCGTTGTAGGGGCCCCCGAAGGCTACACCTTC.